The 24 T cell receptor beta chains reported below all come from one sample, sequenced in a study of blood T cell repertoires in COVID-19. Data came from immunoSEQ multiplex PCR; TCRdb stores just in-frame clones and leaves some out. The sample consists of about 150,000 clones, 85% to 90% of them appearing once. Sequenced input: peripheral blood. The receptors were gathered from a man in his 60s with COVID-19, enrolled during active disease.

The chain joins TRBV7-2 to TRBJ1-3; D unclear. The CDR3 contains 15 residues. Germline V lookup: CDR1 SGHTA, CDR2 FQGNSA. Trimming removed 1 base from V and 2 bases from J, with 9 bases in between. The CDR3 region is CASSLDSWAGNTIYF. The CDR3 coding sequence is TGTGCCAGCAGCTTAGACAGTTGGGCTGGAAACACCATATATTTT.

This rearrangement joins TRBV11-3 to TRBJ1-2; D remains ambiguous. Trimming took off 5 bases at V and 7 bases at J, with 14 bases between the two ends. The CDR3 runs 13 residues. CDR1 SGHNT and CDR2 YENEEA come from the germline V gene. The CDR3: CASSPRVSGGYTF. Here the CDR3 DNA reads TGTGCCAGCAGCCCTCGGGTCTCGGGTGGCTACACCTTC.

The chain employs TRBV12-3 or TRBV12-4 and TRBJ1-5, with D possibly being TRBD1 (6 bases). Trimming removed 6 bases from V and 8 bases from J, with 11 bases in between. The CDR3 spans 12 residues. The CDR3 here is CASRQGTEPQHF. As DNA, the CDR3 is TGTGCCAGCAGGCAGGGGACGGAGCCCCAGCATTTT.

This chain uses TRBV19 with TRBJ2-1; 12 nucleotides line up with TRBD2. The CDR3 sequence is 15 residues long. V trimming: 4 bases; J trimming: 9 bases; junction bases outside the gene matches: 7. The germline V gene has CDR1 LNHDA and CDR2 SQIVND (reference sequence). The CDR3, as DNA: TGTGCCAGTAGTACCCTAGCGGGAGGGGGACCTGAGCAGTTCTTC. Residues: CASSTLAGGGPEQFF.

The chain recombines TRBV20-1 with TRBJ2-2; 8 nucleotides align to TRBD2. The V segment lost 6 bases and the J segment 5 bases; nucleotides outside the gene matches: 8. CDR3 size: 14 residues. Per the germline V gene, CDR1 is DFQATT and CDR2 is SNEGSKA (reference sequence). The CDR3 is CSASQREITGELFF. The CDR3 DNA reads TGCAGTGCCAGTCAGCGGGAGATAACCGGGGAGCTGTTTTTT.

CDR3 coding DNA: TGTGCCAGCAGCTCGCTAGGACAGGATTACAATGAGCAGTTCTTC. As protein: CASSSLGQDYNEQFF. V gene TRBV7-3 combines with J gene TRBJ2-1; 7 bases line up with TRBD1. The ends lost 4 bases at V and 4 bases at J; junction bases unmatched: 7. Looked up from germline, CDR1 is SGHTA and CDR2 is FQGTGA. The CDR3 length is 15 residues.

The chain combines TRBV28 with TRBJ2-2; 8 bases are shared with TRBD1. Per the germline V gene, CDR1 is MDHEN and CDR2 is SYDVKM. Losses at the gene ends were 6 bases for V and 0 bases for J; bases not matched to a gene: 12. The CDR3 contains 18 residues. The CDR3 here is CASRAMGWTGPNTGELFF. CDR3 bases: TGTGCCAGCAGGGCTATGGGGTGGACAGGGCCGAACACCGGGGAGCTGTTTTTT.

The chain has TRBV5-4 and TRBJ1-2, with 8 nucleotides matching TRBD1. V trimming: 3 bases; J trimming: 4 bases; junction bases outside the gene matches: 2. The CDR3 has 13 amino acids. Germline CDR1 is SGHNT and CDR2 is YYREEE (reference sequence). The CDR3 region is CASSSGQGYGYTF. CDR3 coding DNA: TGTGCCAGCAGCTCTGGACAGGGCTATGGCTACACCTTC.

This chain joins TRBV11-2 and TRBJ1-6, with a tentative D call TRBD1 (5 bases). CDR1 is SGHAT, CDR2 FQNNGV, per germline. Trimming removed 0 bases from V and 8 bases from J, with 17 bases in between. The CDR3 is made up of 17 amino acids. CDR3 DNA: TGTGCCAGCAGCTTAGAAAGTCGGGCGCGGGGGGATTCACCCCTCCACTTT. Protein sequence: CASSLESRARGDSPLHF.

The chain combines TRBV10-3 with TRBJ2-7, with 8 bases that match TRBD1. This CDR3 region has 14 residues. Germline V gene data show CDR1 as ENHRY and CDR2 as SYGVKD. The junction had 7 bases not matched to a gene; V was cut back by 6 bases and J by 3 bases. CDR3 in amino acids: CAISQDRDLYEQYF. In DNA form, the CDR3 reads TGTGCCATCAGCCAGGACAGGGACCTCTACGAGCAGTACTTC.

This chain connects TRBV5-1 to TRBJ1-1; D is possibly TRBD1 (6 bases). The CDR3 loop spans 15 amino acids. Germline values: CDR1 SGHRS, CDR2 YFSETQ. Trimming removed 4 bases from V and 0 bases from J, with 13 bases in between. The CDR3: CASSGTGHLNTEAFF. As DNA, the CDR3 is TGCGCCAGCAGCGGTACGGGACACCTGAACACTGAAGCTTTCTTT. Together with reference TRBV5-1 and TRBJ1-1, the CDR3 gives the full variable domain: KAGVTQTPRYLIKTRGQQVTLSCSPISGHRSVSWYQQTPGQGLQFLFEYFSETQRNKGNFPGRFSGRQFSNSRSEMNVSTLELGDSALYLCASSGTGHLNTEAFFGQGTRLTVV.

The CDR3 reads CASSFRGNNGYTF. CDR3 in DNA: TGTGCCAGCAGTTTCAGGGGGAACAATGGCTACACCTTC. The chain employs TRBV6-5 and TRBJ1-2; TRBD1 matches 7 bases. After removal of 4 bases from V and 6 bases from J, the junction contained 5 bases not matched to a gene. Germline values: CDR1 MNHEY, CDR2 SVGAGI. The length of the CDR3 is 13 residues.

This chain links TRBV5-4 with TRBJ1-3; perhaps TRBD1 as D (6 bases). Looked up from germline, CDR1 is SGHNT and CDR2 is YYREEE (reference sequence). CDR3 length equals 15 residues. V dropped 4 bases and J dropped 4 bases, with 15 bases sitting between them. CDR3 sequence (DNA): TGTGCCAGCAGCCAACAGGGCTTCCAGGGAAACACCATATATTTT. Protein sequence: CASSQQGFQGNTIYF.

This rearrangement joins TRBV7-2 to TRBJ2-1, with 7 bases lining up with TRBD1. CDR3 length: 14 amino acids. V gave up 1 base and J gave up 9 bases; unmatched junction bases: 6. Germline CDR1 SGHTA, CDR2 FQGNSA. The CDR3: CASSLVARDSEQFF. Here the CDR3 DNA reads TGTGCCAGCAGCTTAGTTGCGAGGGACAGTGAGCAGTTCTTC.

The gene calls are TRBV19 and TRBJ1-4; TRBD1 agrees at 9 bases. Germline CDR1 LNHDA, CDR2 SQIVND (reference sequence). V gave up 6 bases and J gave up 3 bases; unmatched junction bases: 5. The CDR3 covers 15 residues. CDR3 protein: CASRDRGSANEKLFF. CDR3 nucleotide sequence: TGTGCCAGTAGGGACAGGGGTTCGGCTAATGAAAAACTGTTTTTT.

V gene TRBV5-1 combines with J gene TRBJ2-5; 9 bases are shared with TRBD1. This CDR3 comprises 15 residues. J was trimmed by 1 base and V by 2 bases; bases with no gene match: 3. Germline loops: CDR1 SGHRS, CDR2 YFSETQ. The CDR3 coding sequence is TGCGCCAGCAGCTTACAGGGGGCTGTCCAAGAGACCCAGTACTTC. Amino acids: CASSLQGAVQETQYF.

J is TRBJ1-5 and V is TRBV15; 7 bases map to TRBD1. Germline V CDR1 and CDR2: LNHNV, YYDKDF (reference sequence). The CDR3 runs 15 residues. Losses at the gene ends were 2 bases for V and 6 bases for J; bases not matched to a gene: 7. CDR3: CATSRRQGTSQPQHF. The CDR3 nucleotides are TGTGCCACCAGCAGAAGACAGGGTACCAGTCAGCCCCAGCATTTT.

Written as DNA, the CDR3 is TGTGCCAGCAGCTTGCGGGAGCGCTCCTACGAGCAGTACTTC. It codes for CASSLRERSYEQYF. V gene TRBV11-1 combines with J gene TRBJ2-7, with 7 bases lining up with TRBD2. The junction had 2 bases not matched to a gene; V was cut back by 3 bases and J by 0 bases. The CDR3 totals 14 residues. Per the germline V gene, CDR1 is SGHAT and CDR2 is FQDESV (reference sequence).

As concerns this clone: Germline and junction disagree at one end, which may indicate a read error. The V and J genes are TRBV3-1 (or the pseudogene TRBV3-2) and TRBJ2-7, with 8 positions matching TRBD1. In germline, CDR1 is LGHDT, CDR2 YNNKEL (reference sequence). This CDR3 has 13 residues. Written as DNA, the CDR3 is TGTGCCAGCAGCCAAGATAAGGGACAGGCATCGATTTTC. Its protein is CASSQDKGQASIF.

As to this clone: The germline gene is not matched at one end of the junction; a read error may be the cause. This chain links TRBV30 with TRBJ1-2, with D hard to call. The germline V gene encodes CDR1 GTSNPN and CDR2 SVGIG (reference sequence). The CDR3 length is 11 residues. The CDR3 nucleotides read TGTGCCTGGAGTAGCGCGGCATCACCCTACTTC. Protein product: CAWSSAASPYF.

The chain couples TRBV27 to TRBJ2-1, with 15 bases aligning to TRBD2. This CDR3 contains 18 residues. The trim removed 3 bases at V and 8 bases at J, leaving 11 bases unmatched. The germline V gene has CDR1 MNHEY and CDR2 SMNVEV (reference sequence). As DNA, the CDR3 is TGTGCCAGCAGTTTGGGACTAGCGGGAGGCAGGCGAGGGGATGAGCAGTTCTTC. Translating it yields CASSLGLAGGRRGDEQFF.

The rearrangement joins TRBV27 to TRBJ1-1, with 10 bases fitting TRBD1. Per germline, CDR1 MNHEY and CDR2 SMNVEV (reference sequence). The CDR3 is 16 amino acids. Trimming cost V 4 bases and J 5 bases; bases outside gene matches: 10. The CDR3 bases are TGTGCCAGCAGTTCCGACAGGGGGCCCCTCGAAACTGAAGCTTTCTTT. Encoded protein: CASSSDRGPLETEAFF.

The chain has TRBV30 and TRBJ2-1; 10 bases line up with TRBD2. After removal of 2 bases from V and 13 bases from J, the junction contained 11 bases not matched to a gene. Germline CDR1 GTSNPN, CDR2 SVGIG (reference sequence). CDR3 length: 14 residues. The CDR3, as DNA: TGTGCCTGGAGTCTTTCTAGCGGGGGAAAGGAACAGTTCTTC. Protein product: CAWSLSSGGKEQFF.

This chain links TRBV5-5 with TRBJ1-5; the match to TRBD1 covers 8 bases. The CDR3 spans 15 residues. Trimming removed 0 bases from V and 2 bases from J; junction bases left unmatched: 1. Germline CDR1 and CDR2: SGHKS and YYEKEE (reference sequence). CDR3 protein: CASSLVTGGNQPQHF. CDR3 bases: TGTGCCAGCAGCTTGGTGACAGGGGGCAATCAGCCCCAGCATTTT.